These 2 T cell receptor beta chains came from one sample sequenced in a study of blood T cell repertoires in COVID-19 (dated by TCRdb to the early 2020s). The library was generated by the immunoSEQ multiplex PCR assay. This immuneACCESS table, as held by TCRdb, lists in-frame sequences with V and J called but not all clones. Of the missing ones, under half trace to an unresolved V gene in checked studies; the others have no known cause. The table for this sample lists about 87,000 clones; around 86% of them were counted only once. The ten largest clones represent 5.1% of the sample. The sequenced sample was peripheral blood. The receptors come from a man in his forties with acute or convalescent COVID-19.

The chain couples TRBV5-6 to TRBJ1-5; no reliable D call. V lost 4 bases, J lost 7 bases, and 12 bases lay in between. The CDR3 contains 13 residues. Germline V CDR1 and CDR2: SGHDT, YYEEEE. CDR3 region: CASSRSAGQPQHF. In DNA, the CDR3 is TGTGCCAGCAGCCGCTCGGCCGGGCAGCCCCAGCATTTT.

This chain links TRBV9 with TRBJ1-5; perhaps TRBD1 as D (6 bases). The V end was cut by 3 bases, the J end by 3 bases, with 13 bases between. Germline V lookup: CDR1 SGDLS, CDR2 YYNGEE. The CDR3 runs to 15 residues. The CDR3 sequence is CASSEQGKINQPQHF. The CDR3 nucleotides are TGTGCCAGCAGCGAACAGGGTAAAATCAATCAGCCCCAGCATTTT.